This T cell receptor beta chain was identified in a study of T cells in Graves' hyperthyroidism and ophthalmopathy. TCR beta CDR3 regions were amplified from RNA. First-round RT-PCR with HTBI primers amplified the TCR CDR3 region. TCRdb re-called the multiplex PCR reads through MiXCR, storing one row per CDR3 protein. The sample carries approximately 420,000 distinct CDR3 sequences, around 15% recorded once. The length of the CDR3 is 13 residues. In germline, CDR1 is ENHRY, CDR2 SYGVKD. Trimming stripped 4 bases from V and 5 bases from J, with 9 bases between. The TCR originated in a woman between 18 and 29 years old with Graves' hyperthyroidism. The sequenced sample was blood. V and J are TRBV10-3 and TRBJ2-4, with D maybe TRBD1 (6 bases). This CDR3 reads CAISGQAQNIQYF. The CDR3 nucleotides read TGTGCCATCAGTGGACAGGCTCAAAACATTCAGTACTTC.